These 6 T cell receptor beta chains share one sample of origin, sequenced in a study of PD-1 blockade in classical Hodgkin lymphoma. The assay was immunoSEQ multiplex PCR, and TCRdb's table has in-frame clones only and misses some. The sample contains more than 90,000 clones, roughly 79% of which appear only once. Every patient was affected by relapse after autologous stem cell transplantation, while exposure to brentuximab vedotin was not uniform. The sequences come from peripheral blood mononuclear cells (PBMCs), collected before the second cycle of nivolumab. The receptors were sampled from a human donor with classical Hodgkin lymphoma.

This rearrangement joins TRBV28 to TRBJ2-1; 9 bases agree with TRBD1. CDR3 size: 16 residues. V was pared by 6 bases and J by 4 bases, with 10 bases of the junction left unmatched. Germline CDR1 MDHEN, CDR2 SYDVKM. The CDR3 region has the DNA TGTGCCAGCAGGAACCTGGGGGGACAGGGTTACAATGAGCAGTTCTTC. It encodes CASRNLGGQGYNEQFF.

The DNA for the CDR3 is TGTGCCAGCAATCAAGGTCGAACCAGGGAGCTGTTTTTT. Protein sequence: CASNQGRTRELFF. The chain carries TRBV2 and TRBJ2-2; unclear D gene. The CDR3 totals 13 residues. Trimming removed 7 bases from V and 9 bases from J, with 15 bases in between. CDR1 is SNHLY, CDR2 FYNNEI, per germline.

The CDR3 spells CASSKECRTRDSYEQYF. The DNA of the CDR3 is TGTGCCAGCAGCAAAGAGTGCCGAACCAGGGACTCCTACGAGCAGTACTTC. The V gene is TRBV21-1, the J gene TRBJ2-7; TRBD1 is the table's D call and was not checked against the DNA. TRBV21-1 is a documented pseudogene. The CDR3 loop spans 17 amino acids.

The rearrangement joins TRBV4-1 to TRBJ2-3; D remains ambiguous. Trimming removed 4 bases from V and 2 bases from J, with 13 bases in between. This CDR3 region has 15 residues. The germline gives CDR1 MGHRA, CDR2 YSYEKL. CDR3 in DNA: TGCGCCAGCAGCCCCCTGGGCCAGTACACAGATACGCAGTATTTT. Residues: CASSPLGQYTDTQYF.

V usage is TRBV13 and J usage is TRBJ1-1; the D is unclear. The germline V gene encodes CDR1 PRHDT and CDR2 FYEKMQ (reference sequence). The CDR3 loop spans 11 amino acids. V was pared by 6 bases and J by 3 bases, with 5 bases between. CDR3 loop: CASRVDTEAFF. The CDR3 nucleotides read TGTGCCAGCAGGGTAGACACTGAAGCTTTCTTT.

This chain links TRBV19 with TRBJ2-3; 10 bases fit TRBD2. V shed 4 bases, J shed 13 bases, and the junction held 5 bases outside the gene matches. Germline lookup yields CDR1 LNHDA and CDR2 SQIVND (reference sequence). CDR3 length: 12 residues. DNA of the CDR3: TGTGCCAGTAGTAACGGACTAGCGGTGAAGTATTTT. Translation gives CASSNGLAVKYF.